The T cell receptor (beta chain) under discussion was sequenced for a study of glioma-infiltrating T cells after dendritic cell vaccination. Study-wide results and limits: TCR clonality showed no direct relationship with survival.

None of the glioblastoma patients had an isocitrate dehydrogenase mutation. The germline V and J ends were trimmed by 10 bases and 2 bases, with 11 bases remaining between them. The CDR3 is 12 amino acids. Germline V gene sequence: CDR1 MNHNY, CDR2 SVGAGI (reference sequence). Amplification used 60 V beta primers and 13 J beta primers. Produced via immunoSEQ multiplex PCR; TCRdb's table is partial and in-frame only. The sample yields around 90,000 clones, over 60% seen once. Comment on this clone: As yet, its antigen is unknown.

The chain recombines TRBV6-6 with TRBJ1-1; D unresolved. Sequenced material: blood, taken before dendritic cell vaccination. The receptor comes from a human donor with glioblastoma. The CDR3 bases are TGTGCCACCCGAGGACTCAACACTGAAGCTTTCTTT. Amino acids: CATRGLNTEAFF.